This T cell receptor (beta chain) came from a study of cytomegalovirus exposure and HLA in healthy donors. Primers included in the PCR were 60 Vbeta and 13 Jbeta primers. Method: immunoSEQ multiplex PCR; TCRdb's copy keeps in-frame clones and lacks some. In the table there are roughly 110,000 clones, roughly 75% of which are singletons. Sampled while nominally healthy, donors likely had unrecorded immune exposures. This CDR3 is built from 15 residues. Trimming cost V 1 base and J 2 bases; bases outside gene matches: 3. CDR1 is LGHNA, CDR2 YNFKEQ, per germline. This sequence originates from a middle-aged man in good health and CMV-seronegative. The chain recombines TRBV4-2 with TRBJ2-3; TRBD2 matches at 7 bases. The sample consisted of PBMCs. As DNA, the CDR3 is TGTGCCAGCAGCCAAGGGGCGGGGGACACAGATACGCAGTATTTT. Translating it yields CASSQGAGDTDTQYF.